This TCR beta chain was observed in a study of blood T cell repertoires in COVID-19. Germline CDR1 is MDHEN and CDR2 is SYDVKM. V dropped 5 bases and J dropped 3 bases, with 11 bases sitting between them. This CDR3 spans 14 amino acids. Assay used: immunoSEQ multiplex PCR; TCRdb lists only in-frame clones, some missing. Here the sample spans approximately 500,000 clones, approximately 88% being singletons. The chain combines TRBV28 with TRBJ1-3, with a possible D match to TRBD1 (5 bases). Sequencing was performed on peripheral blood. This sequence was found in a woman between 50 and 59 years old with COVID-19, enrolled during active disease. The CDR3 coding sequence is TGTGCCAGCAGTCCCGGGGGGATTGGAAACACCATATATTTT. It specifies CASSPGGIGNTIYF.